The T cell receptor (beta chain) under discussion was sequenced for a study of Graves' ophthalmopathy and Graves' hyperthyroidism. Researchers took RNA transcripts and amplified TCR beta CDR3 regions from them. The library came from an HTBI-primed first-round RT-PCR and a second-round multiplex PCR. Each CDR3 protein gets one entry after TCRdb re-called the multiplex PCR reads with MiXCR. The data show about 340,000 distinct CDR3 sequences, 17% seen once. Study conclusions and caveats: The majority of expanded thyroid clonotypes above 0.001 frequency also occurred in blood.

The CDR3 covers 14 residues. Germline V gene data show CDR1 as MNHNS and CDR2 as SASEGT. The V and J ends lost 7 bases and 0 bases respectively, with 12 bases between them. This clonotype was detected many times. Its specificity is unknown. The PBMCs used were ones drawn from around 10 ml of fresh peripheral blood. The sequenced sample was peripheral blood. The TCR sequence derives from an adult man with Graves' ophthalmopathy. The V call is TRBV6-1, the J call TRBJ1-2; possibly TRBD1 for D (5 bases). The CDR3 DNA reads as TGTGCCAGCAATCGGGACGGACCTAACTATGGCTACACCTTC. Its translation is CASNRDGPNYGYTF.